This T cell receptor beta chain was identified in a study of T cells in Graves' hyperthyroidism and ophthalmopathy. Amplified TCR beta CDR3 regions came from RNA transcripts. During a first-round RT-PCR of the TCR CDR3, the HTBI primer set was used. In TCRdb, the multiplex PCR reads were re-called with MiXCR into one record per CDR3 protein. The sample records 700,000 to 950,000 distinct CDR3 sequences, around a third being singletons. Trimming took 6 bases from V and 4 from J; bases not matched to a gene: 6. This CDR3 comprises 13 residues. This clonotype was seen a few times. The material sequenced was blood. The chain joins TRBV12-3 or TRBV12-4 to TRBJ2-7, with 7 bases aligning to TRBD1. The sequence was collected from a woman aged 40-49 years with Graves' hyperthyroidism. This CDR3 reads CASSPDREYEQYF. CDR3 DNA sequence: TGTGCCAGCAGCCCTGACAGGGAATACGAGCAGTACTTC.